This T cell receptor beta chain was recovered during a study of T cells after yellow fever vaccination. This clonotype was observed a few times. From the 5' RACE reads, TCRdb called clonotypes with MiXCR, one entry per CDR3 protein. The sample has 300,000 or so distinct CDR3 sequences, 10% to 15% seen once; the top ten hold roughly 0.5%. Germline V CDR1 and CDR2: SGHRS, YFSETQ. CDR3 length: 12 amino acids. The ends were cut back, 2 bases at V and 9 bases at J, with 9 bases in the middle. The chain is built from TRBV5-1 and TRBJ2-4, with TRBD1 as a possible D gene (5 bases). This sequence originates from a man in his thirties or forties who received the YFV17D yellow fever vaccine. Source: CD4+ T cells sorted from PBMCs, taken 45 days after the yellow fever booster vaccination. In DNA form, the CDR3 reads TGCGCCAGCAGCTTCGAAAGGGGCATTCAGTACTTC. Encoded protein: CASSFERGIQYF. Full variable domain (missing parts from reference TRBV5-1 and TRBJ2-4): KAGVTQTPRYLIKTRGQQVTLSCSPISGHRSVSWYQQTPGQGLQFLFEYFSETQRNKGNFPGRFSGRQFSNSRSEMNVSTLELGDSALYLCASSFERGIQYFGAGTRLSVL.